The 12 T cell receptor beta chains in this list originate from one sample, sequenced in a study of blood T cell repertoires in COVID-19. TCRdb's copy holds only in-frame clones and misses some; the assay was immunoSEQ multiplex PCR. This repertoire shows under 300,000 clones, approximately 82% found once; its top ten account for approximately 3.5%. The sequenced material came from peripheral blood. The receptors here all came from a young woman with acute or convalescent COVID-19.

This clone was seen once. V gene TRBV7-2 combines with J gene TRBJ2-7, with 7 bases that match TRBD1. This CDR3 has 13 residues. Trimming removed 4 bases from V and 5 bases from J; junction bases left unmatched: 5. CDR1 is SGHTA and CDR2 is FQGNSA in the germline V gene. CDR3 region: CASSYRDRNEQYF. As DNA, the CDR3 is TGTGCCAGCAGCTACCGGGACAGAAACGAGCAGTACTTC.

The gene calls are TRBV5-4 and TRBJ2-7; no definite D call. Trimming cost V 0 bases and J 0 bases, with 4 bases left between them. This CDR3 has 13 residues. CDR1 and CDR2 from the germline V gene are SGHNT and YYREEE (reference sequence). This CDR3 reads CASSLGSSYEQYF. The CDR3 nucleotides are TGTGCCAGCAGCTTGGGGAGCTCCTACGAGCAGTACTTC. The full variable domain, rest sourced from reference TRBV5-4 and TRBJ2-7, is ETGVTQSPTHLIKTRGQQVTLRCSSQSGHNTVSWYQQALGQGPQFIFQYYREEENGRGNFPPRFSGLQFPNYSSELNVNALELDDSALYLCASSLGSSYEQYFGPGTRLTVT.

This chain uses TRBV11-2 with TRBJ1-1, with a possible D match to TRBD1 (6 bases). The CDR3 spans 14 residues. Germline V lookup: CDR1 SGHAT, CDR2 FQNNGV. V lost 2 bases, J lost 4 bases, and 11 bases lay in between. The CDR3 is CASSLQGRITEAFF. The CDR3 region has the DNA TGTGCCAGCAGCTTACAGGGGCGGATCACTGAAGCTTTCTTT.

This clone was observed a single time. This chain uses TRBV4-3 with TRBJ1-5; 10 nucleotides align to TRBD1. CDR1 and CDR2 (germline): LGHNA, YSLEER. The length of the CDR3 is 15 residues. Trimming took 3 bases from V and 5 from J; bases not matched to a gene: 4. The CDR3 loop is CASSQRQGADQPQHF. The CDR3 nucleotides read TGCGCCAGCAGCCAGAGACAGGGGGCGGATCAGCCCCAGCATTTT.

The chain uses TRBV7-9 and TRBJ1-4, with a possible D match to TRBD1 (6 bases). Trimming stripped 1 base from V and 7 bases from J, with 13 bases between. This CDR3 has 15 residues. Germline V gene data show CDR1 as SEHNR and CDR2 as FQNEAQ (reference sequence). The CDR3 DNA reads TGTGCCAGCAGCTTAGTGGTGGGGGCGAGTGAAAAACTGTTTTTT. It translates to CASSLVVGASEKLFF.

The gene calls are TRBV4-3 and TRBJ2-3; TRBD2 agrees at 7 bases. Germline-derived CDR1 and CDR2 are LGHNA and YSLEER. This CDR3 is built from 16 residues. V dropped 0 bases and J dropped 4; count of bases not matched to a gene: 7. The chain's CDR3 is CASSQDQRGYSDTQYF. The CDR3 DNA sequence: TGCGCCAGCAGCCAAGATCAGCGGGGATACTCAGATACGCAGTATTTT.

The rearrangement uses TRBV7-9 and TRBJ2-7; maybe TRBD1 (5 bases). V was cut by 5 bases and J by 1 base, with 12 bases left in between. The CDR3 extends over 14 amino acids. Germline V gene sequence: CDR1 SEHNR, CDR2 FQNEAQ (reference sequence). CDR3 sequence: CASSPSQGSYEQYF. Here the CDR3 DNA reads TGTGCCAGCAGCCCGAGTCAGGGATCCTACGAGCAGTACTTC.

The chain uses TRBV5-1 and TRBJ1-1; D is undetermined. Trimming removed 0 bases at V and 4 bases at J, with 7 bases between. CDR3 size: 13 residues. CDR1 SGHRS and CDR2 YFSETQ come from the germline V gene. For the CDR3, the DNA is TGCGCCAGCAGCTTGGGAGGGCGCACTGAAGCTTTCTTT. This gives the protein CASSLGGRTEAFF.

The V and J genes are TRBV29-1 and TRBJ2-2; 8 positions agree with TRBD2. The germline V gene encodes CDR1 SQVTM and CDR2 ANQGSEA. The CDR3 is 15 amino acids. V dropped 7 bases and J dropped 6; count of bases not matched to a gene: 13. This CDR3 is CSALSPRTSSGELFF. CDR3 bases: TGCAGCGCCCTATCACCAAGGACTAGCTCCGGGGAGCTGTTTTTT.

The chain has TRBV19 and TRBJ1-1; D might be TRBD1 (5 bases). This CDR3 contains 13 residues. V lost 2 bases to trimming and J lost 5 bases, with 9 bases between them. Germline V gives CDR1 LNHDA, CDR2 SQIVND (reference sequence). CDR3 residues: CASSIQGATEAFF. The CDR3 bases are TGTGCCAGTAGTATACAGGGTGCAACTGAAGCTTTCTTT. Full variable domain (outside the CDR3, taken from reference TRBV19 and TRBJ1-1): DGGITQSPKYLFRKEGQNVTLSCEQNLNHDAMYWYRQDPGQGLRLIYYSQIVNDFQKGDIAEGYSVSREKKESFPLTVTSAQKNPTAFYLCASSIQGATEAFFGQGTRLTVV.

The rearrangement links TRBV7-2 to TRBJ2-5, with a weak D call TRBD2 (6 bases). V was pared by 1 base and J by 4 bases, with 13 bases between. Germline CDR1 reads SGHTA; CDR2 reads FQGNSA. The CDR3 consists of 15 residues. CDR3 DNA sequence: TGTGCCAGCAGCTTAGAGGGAGGATGGGGAGAGACCCAGTACTTC. The encoded protein is CASSLEGGWGETQYF.

The rearrangement links TRBV7-2 to TRBJ2-7, with a weak D call TRBD2 (6 bases). Germline loops: CDR1 SGHTA, CDR2 FQGNSA. This CDR3 comprises 16 residues. V was pared by 4 bases and J by 0 bases, with 16 bases between. In DNA form, the CDR3 reads TGTGCCAGCAGCTCGCGGAGTAGCGGAGTCTCCTACGAGCAGTACTTC. This sequence encodes CASSSRSSGVSYEQYF. Using reference TRBV7-2 and TRBJ2-7 for the parts outside the CDR3, the full variable domain is GAGVSQSPSNKVTEKGKDVELRCDPISGHTALYWYRQSLGQGLEFLIYFQGNSAPDKSGLPSDRFSAERTGGSVSTLTIQRTQQEDSAVYLCASSSRSSGVSYEQYFGPGTRLTVT.